One sample yielded the 13 T cell receptor beta chains listed below, sequenced in a study of cytomegalovirus exposure and HLA in healthy donors. The table came from immunoSEQ multiplex PCR; TCRdb's copy has only in-frame clones and leaves some out. This sample carries 55,000 to 65,000 clones, around 90% of them seen once, and the ten largest clones take around 1.1%. Sample: PBMCs. These receptors were obtained from a man aged 18 to 30 in good health and CMV-seronegative.

The rearrangement links TRBV19 to TRBJ2-2, with TRBD2 matching 10 bases. The V gene end was trimmed by 5 bases and the J gene end by 4 bases; junction bases not matched to a gene: 10. The V gene's germline CDR1 is LNHDA and CDR2 SQIVND (reference sequence). The CDR3 consists of 17 residues. This CDR3 reads CASSPPGAGGVTGELFF. The CDR3, as DNA: TGTGCCAGTAGTCCCCCGGGAGCGGGAGGGGTCACCGGGGAGCTGTTTTTT.

The J gene is TRBJ2-7, the V gene TRBV9, with D possibly TRBD2 on 5 matching bases. Germline V CDR1 and CDR2: SGDLS, YYNGEE. CDR3 length: 15 residues. V lost 2 bases to trimming and J lost 0 bases, with 12 bases between them. For the CDR3, the DNA is TGTGCCAGCAGCGTTGCGGACGGACTCTCCTACGAGCAGTACTTC. It codes for CASSVADGLSYEQYF.

V and J are TRBV29-1 and TRBJ2-7; 14 bases map to TRBD2. CDR3 size: 14 residues. The germline gives CDR1 SQVTM, CDR2 ANQGSEA. Trimming took 5 bases from V and 5 from J; bases not matched to a gene: 5. CDR3 DNA: TGCAGCGTTTCCGGGACTAGCGGGAGTGACGAGCAGTACTTC. Amino acids: CSVSGTSGSDEQYF.

This chain joins TRBV19 and TRBJ1-2; 7 bases line up with TRBD1. V dropped 7 bases and J dropped 5; count of bases not matched to a gene: 16. Per germline, CDR1 LNHDA and CDR2 SQIVND (reference sequence). The CDR3 length is 16 residues. The CDR3 here is CASNPSGARGRYGYTF. CDR3 in DNA: TGTGCCAGTAACCCCTCTGGGGCCAGGGGGAGGTATGGCTACACCTTC.

V gene TRBV19 combines with J gene TRBJ2-7; D is perhaps TRBD1 (6 bases). CDR1 LNHDA and CDR2 SQIVND come from the germline V gene (reference sequence). The CDR3 extends over 12 amino acids. Trimming removed 5 bases at V and 6 bases at J, with 11 bases between. The CDR3: CASSDRRTEQYF. CDR3 sequence (DNA): TGTGCCAGTAGTGACAGGCGCACCGAGCAGTACTTC.

V is TRBV6-5 and J is TRBJ2-2, with 7 bases matching TRBD2. Germline trimming cut 5 bases from V and 5 bases from J; bases unmatched to any gene: 8. The germline V gene encodes CDR1 MNHEY and CDR2 SVGAGI. This CDR3 is 15 amino acids long. CDR3 DNA sequence: TGTGCCAGCAGTCCTCTTGACGGGGGGACCGGGGAGCTGTTTTTT. It translates to CASSPLDGGTGELFF.

The table lists this clone with a count of one. The chain carries TRBV2 and TRBJ2-1, with 14 bases fitting TRBD2. The J segment lost 8 bases and the V segment lost 8 bases, leaving 5 bases of the junction unmatched. Germline loops: CDR1 SNHLY, CDR2 FYNNEI. The CDR3 contains 14 residues. In DNA form, the CDR3 reads TGTGCCAGCGATCGACTAGCGGGGGGGGATGAGCAGTTCTTC. This sequence encodes CASDRLAGGDEQFF.

The gene calls are TRBV28 and TRBJ2-1; 10 positions match TRBD2. V trimming: 6 bases; J trimming: 8 bases; junction bases outside the gene matches: 7. Germline CDR1 MDHEN, CDR2 SYDVKM. The CDR3 sequence is 14 residues long. The CDR3 reads CASRPSGSSDEQFF. The CDR3 DNA sequence: TGTGCCAGCAGACCTAGCGGGAGTTCCGATGAGCAGTTCTTC.

V usage is TRBV28 and J usage is TRBJ1-5; D is unresolved. Germline lookup yields CDR1 MDHEN and CDR2 SYDVKM. This CDR3 comprises 12 residues. V was trimmed by 2 bases and J by 11 bases, leaving 10 bases between them. In DNA, the CDR3 is TGTGCCAGCAGTTTAGCCCAGCGGACCCAGCATTTT. It specifies CASSLAQRTQHF.

This chain joins TRBV10-3 and TRBJ2-7; D may be TRBD1 (6 bases). The germline gives CDR1 ENHRY, CDR2 SYGVKD. V dropped 6 bases and J dropped 2 bases, with 11 bases sitting between them. The CDR3 is made up of 13 amino acids. CDR3 DNA: TGTGCCATCAGACAGGGTGAAACCTACGAGCAGTACTTC. Protein sequence: CAIRQGETYEQYF.

Only a few counts were recorded for this clone. The chain is built from TRBV13 and TRBJ2-7; 9 bases are shared with TRBD2. Germline trimming cut 6 bases from V and 2 bases from J; bases unmatched to any gene: 8. CDR1 and CDR2 (germline): PRHDT, FYEKMQ (reference sequence). This CDR3 contains 15 residues. The CDR3 sequence is CASRRLSGGAYEQYF. CDR3 nucleotides: TGTGCCAGCAGGAGGCTTAGCGGGGGTGCCTACGAGCAGTACTTC. The full variable domain, its missing parts supplied by reference TRBV13 and TRBJ2-7, is AAGVIQSPRHLIKEKRETATLKCYPIPRHDTVYWYQQGPGQDPQFLISFYEKMQSDKGSIPDRFSAQQFSDYHSELNMSSLELGDSALYFCASRRLSGGAYEQYFGPGTRLTVT.

The V call is TRBV7-2, the J call TRBJ2-7; 13 bases are a match to TRBD2. The ends lost 8 bases at V and 11 bases at J; junction bases unmatched: 9. This CDR3 spans 13 amino acids. Germline lookup yields CDR1 SGHTA and CDR2 FQGNSA. CDR3 in DNA: TGTGCCAGCCGACTCATCGGGACTAGCGGGAAGTACTTC. It encodes CASRLIGTSGKYF.

A single count supports this clone. The V call is TRBV4-2, the J call TRBJ1-1, with a weak D call TRBD1 (5 bases). Trimming took off 0 bases at V and 7 bases at J, with 12 bases between the two ends. Germline CDR1 is LGHNA and CDR2 is YNFKEQ. This CDR3 comprises 14 residues. The CDR3 DNA reads TGTGCCAGCAGCCAAGAGGTAGCAGGGCGTGAAGCTTTCTTT. This encodes CASSQEVAGREAFF.